Below, 30 T cell receptor beta chains from the same sample are listed, as sequenced in a study of CD8+ T cells in alopecia areata. Investigators isolated RNA and reverse transcribed it into cDNA to act as the sequencing template. The method was immunoSEQ multiplex PCR; TCRdb's version includes in-frame clones alone and lacks a portion of them. Of around 30,000 clones in the sample, over 60% were seen once. Material: NKG2D-low CD8+ T cells sorted from blood. These receptors were obtained from a human donor with alopecia areata.

The chain links TRBV27 to TRBJ2-7; 7 positions agree with TRBD2. This CDR3 is built from 14 residues. Germline V CDR1 and CDR2: MNHEY, SMNVEV (reference sequence). V lost 2 bases and J lost 6; bases outside the gene matches: 7. The CDR3 DNA is TGTGCCAGCAGTTTAAGGGGACGGGAGGCCGAGCAGTACTTC. It codes for CASSLRGREAEQYF.

The chain joins TRBV6-5 to TRBJ2-7; TRBD1 might be the D (5 bases). Trimming removed 2 bases at V and 1 base at J, with 6 bases between. The CDR3 sequence is 13 residues long. CDR1 MNHEY and CDR2 SVGAGI come from the germline V gene. The CDR3: CASSYDRSYEQYF. For the CDR3, the DNA is TGTGCCAGCAGTTACGACAGATCCTACGAGCAGTACTTC.

The chain uses TRBV29-1 and TRBJ1-1, with D unresolved. Trimming cost V 7 bases and J 4 bases, with 16 bases left between them. The CDR3 spans 13 residues. Per germline, CDR1 SQVTM and CDR2 ANQGSEA. The CDR3, as DNA: TGCAGCGCGCCCGAAAGTGAAGCCACTGAAGCTTTCTTT. This translates into CSAPESEATEAFF.

The chain joins TRBV4-1 to TRBJ2-7; D unresolved. Trimming stripped 1 base from V and 2 bases from J, with 12 bases between. The CDR3 runs to 15 residues. Germline CDR1 and CDR2: MGHRA and YSYEKL. CDR3 sequence reads: CASSQGPSLTYEQYF. The CDR3, as DNA: TGCGCCAGCAGCCAAGGGCCTTCTCTTACCTACGAGCAGTACTTC.

This clone was observed a few times. The rearrangement links TRBV7-9 to TRBJ2-7, with D perhaps matching TRBD2 (6 bases). The germline V gene encodes CDR1 SEHNR and CDR2 FQNEAQ (reference sequence). The V end was cut by 3 bases, the J end by 5 bases, with 17 bases between. The CDR3 runs to 15 residues. The CDR3 region has the DNA TGTGCCAGCAGCTTTTCCGGGAGTATAGGCGACGAGCAGTACTTC. Its translation: CASSFSGSIGDEQYF.

The CDR3 here is CASSQEPRTSGGTGELFF. In DNA form, the CDR3 reads TGCGCCAGCAGCCAAGAGCCCCGGACTAGCGGGGGGACCGGGGAGCTGTTTTTT. The rearrangement joins TRBV4-1 to TRBJ2-2; the match to TRBD2 covers 14 bases. This CDR3 comprises 18 residues. After removal of 0 bases from V and 5 bases from J, the junction contained 5 bases not matched to a gene. Germline-derived CDR1 and CDR2 are MGHRA and YSYEKL.

This clone is classed as medium-sized (0.01 to 0.1%). V and J are TRBV6-4 and TRBJ2-3, with D uncertain. Trimming removed 0 bases at V and 2 bases at J, with 9 bases between. From germline, CDR1 is MRHNA and CDR2 SNTAGT. The CDR3 length is 15 residues. The CDR3 region is CASSDSADPTDTQYF. The CDR3 DNA reads TGTGCCAGCAGTGACTCTGCGGACCCCACAGATACGCAGTATTTT.

The chain combines TRBV6-5 with TRBJ1-1, with D perhaps matching TRBD1 (6 bases). Per germline, CDR1 MNHEY and CDR2 SVGAGI. V was pared by 6 bases and J by 4 bases, with 12 bases between. This CDR3 is 13 amino acids long. DNA for the CDR3: TGTGCCAGCAGCCTAGGGGGGAGCACTGAAGCTTTCTTT. This translates into CASSLGGSTEAFF.

The count of this clone is one. Germline is not matched at one junction end, which may reflect a read error. The genes are TRBV4-3 and TRBJ2-3; possible D gene TRBD2, 6 bases. This CDR3 is built from 15 residues. Germline-derived CDR1 and CDR2 are LGHNA and YSLEER. The CDR3: CASGPGAGHTDAQYF. For the CDR3, the DNA is TGCGCCAGCGGACCCGGGGCGGGGCACACAGATGCGCAGTATTTT.

By frequency in the sample, this clone is medium-sized. The chain combines TRBV27 with TRBJ1-4; D not certain. CDR3 size: 15 residues. The germline gives CDR1 MNHEY, CDR2 SMNVEV (reference sequence). With 2 bases removed from V and 6 bases from J, the gap between germline ends came to 13 bases. The CDR3 loop is CASSLNPLPDEKLFF. The CDR3 coding sequence is TGTGCCAGCAGTTTAAACCCTTTACCGGATGAAAAACTGTTTTTT.

V and J are TRBV7-2 and TRBJ2-5; a possible D gene is TRBD1 (5 bases). The CDR3 is 13 amino acids. CDR1 and CDR2 from the germline V gene are SGHTA and FQGNSA. Trimming removed 0 bases at V and 4 bases at J, with 6 bases between. CDR3: CASSLAGAETQYF. The CDR3, as DNA: TGTGCCAGCAGCTTAGCAGGGGCAGAGACCCAGTACTTC.

The chain recombines TRBV2 with TRBJ2-7; TRBD2 is a possible D gene (6 bases). The germline CDR1 and CDR2 sequences are SNHLY and FYNNEI. Between the trimmed V and J ends, which lost 7 bases and 1 base, there was a span of 11 bases. This CDR3 has 13 residues. The CDR3 nucleotides read TGTGCCAGCAAGGAGGGGTCATCCTACGAGCAGTACTTC. Amino acid sequence: CASKEGSSYEQYF.

V and J are TRBV5-1 and TRBJ2-7; the match to TRBD1 covers 7 bases. The CDR3 spans 14 residues. J gave up 1 base and V 4 bases, and 5 bases lay outside the gene matches. CDR1 and CDR2 from the germline V gene are SGHRS and YFSETQ. The CDR3 here is CASSHRDRSYEQYF. Here the CDR3 DNA reads TGCGCCAGCAGCCACCGGGACAGATCCTACGAGCAGTACTTC. Combining the CDR3 with reference TRBV5-1 and TRBJ2-7 gives the whole variable domain KAGVTQTPRYLIKTRGQQVTLSCSPISGHRSVSWYQQTPGQGLQFLFEYFSETQRNKGNFPGRFSGRQFSNSRSEMNVSTLELGDSALYLCASSHRDRSYEQYFGPGTRLTVT.

The chain is built from TRBV2 and TRBJ1-2, with D perhaps TRBD1 (5 bases). Trimming took 11 bases from V and 4 from J, leaving 5 bases between them. Germline V gene data show CDR1 as SNHLY and CDR2 as FYNNEI. This CDR3 spans 9 amino acids. CDR3 protein: CAGGYGYTF. The CDR3 bases are TGTGCCGGGGGCTATGGCTACACCTTC.

The CDR3 coding sequence is TGCGCCAGCAGCCAAGATCTGGGGTCCCCCTACGAGCAGTACTTC. It encodes CASSQDLGSPYEQYF. The chain recombines TRBV4-3 with TRBJ2-7, with D unclear. This CDR3 has 15 amino acids. The germline V and J ends were trimmed by 0 bases and 2 bases, with 11 bases remaining between them. Germline V gene sequence: CDR1 LGHNA, CDR2 YSLEER.

The rearrangement links TRBV9 to TRBJ2-7; D perhaps matches TRBD1 (5 bases). Per germline, CDR1 SGDLS and CDR2 YYNGEE. V shed 3 bases and J shed 5 bases, with 15 bases lying between them. This CDR3 region has 14 residues. The CDR3 DNA reads as TGTGCCAGCAGCGCTTCAGACAGTCTCCACGAGCAGTACTTC. Translated, it gives CASSASDSLHEQYF.

V is TRBV7-2 and J is TRBJ2-7; the D gene could be TRBD1 or TRBD2 (6 bases each). CDR3 length: 15 residues. CDR1 and CDR2 (germline): SGHTA, FQGNSA. Trimming pared 0 bases from V and 1 base from J, leaving 10 bases between. In DNA form, the CDR3 reads TGTGCCAGCAGCTTAGCTGGGGGGCCTTCCTACGAGCAGTACTTC. Translating gives CASSLAGGPSYEQYF. Full variable domain (remainder filled in from reference TRBV7-2 and TRBJ2-7): GAGVSQSPSNKVTEKGKDVELRCDPISGHTALYWYRQSLGQGLEFLIYFQGNSAPDKSGLPSDRFSAERTGGSVSTLTIQRTQQEDSAVYLCASSLAGGPSYEQYFGPGTRLTVT.

The genes are TRBV7-9 and TRBJ2-7, with a weak D call TRBD2 (6 bases). CDR3 length equals 14 residues. V was cut by 2 bases and J by 2 bases, with 10 bases left in between. Germline loops: CDR1 SEHNR, CDR2 FQNEAQ (reference sequence). For the CDR3, the DNA is TGTGCCAGCAGCTTACGGGACTCGACCTACGAGCAGTACTTC. It codes for CASSLRDSTYEQYF.

This clone has just a few counts. The chain combines TRBV14 with TRBJ2-3; 10 bases fit TRBD2. V gave up 7 bases and J gave up 2 bases; unmatched junction bases: 6. The CDR3 is made up of 15 amino acids. Germline CDR1 is SGHDN and CDR2 is FVKESK. The CDR3 DNA is TGTGCCAGCAACCGACTAGCGGGCACCACAGATACGCAGTATTTT. This encodes CASNRLAGTTDTQYF.

This clone appeared once. The rearrangement links TRBV27 to TRBJ1-2, with 8 bases lining up with TRBD1. The CDR3 length is 16 residues. CDR1 is MNHEY, CDR2 SMNVEV, per germline (reference sequence). The trim removed 0 bases at V and 4 bases at J, leaving 7 bases unmatched. The CDR3 DNA reads TGTGCCAGCAGTTTATCAGGACAGGGAAGAATCTATGGCTACACCTTC. It translates to CASSLSGQGRIYGYTF.

Points on this clone: Other DNA sequences in this specimen translate into the identical CDR3. The chain employs TRBV29-1 and TRBJ1-1; D is ambiguous. Germline assignment: CDR1 SQVTM and CDR2 ANQGSEA. V dropped 6 bases and J dropped 0 bases, with 8 bases sitting between them. The CDR3 covers 12 residues. The CDR3 protein is CSVTVMNTEAFF. The CDR3 DNA follows: TGCAGCGTCACAGTTATGAACACTGAAGCTTTCTTT. Supplemented by reference TRBV29-1 and TRBJ1-1, the full variable domain reads SAVISQKPSRDICQRGTSLTIQCQVDSQVTMMFWYRQQPGQSLTLIATANQGSEATYESGFVIDKFPISRPNLTFSTLTVSNMSPEDSSIYLCSVTVMNTEAFFGQGTRLTVV.

This clone is medium-sized by share. The V and J genes are TRBV15 and TRBJ2-1; D gene ambiguous. Between the trimmed V and J ends, which lost 4 bases and 0 bases, there was a span of 7 bases. The CDR3 runs 14 residues. CDR1 is LNHNV, CDR2 YYDKDF, per germline (reference sequence). CDR3 loop: CATSTDSSYNEQFF. For the CDR3, the DNA is TGTGCCACCAGCACCGATAGCTCCTACAATGAGCAGTTCTTC.

This chain connects TRBV30 to TRBJ1-2; D is uncertain. Germline V gene data show CDR1 as GTSNPN and CDR2 as SVGIG (reference sequence). The ends were cut back, 5 bases at V and 8 bases at J, with 9 bases in the middle. The CDR3 has 10 amino acids. CDR3 region: CAWGMGGYTF. DNA for the CDR3: TGTGCCTGGGGGATGGGCGGCTACACCTTC.

The rearrangement links TRBV7-9 to TRBJ2-7, with D perhaps TRBD1 or TRBD2 (6 bases each). CDR1 is SEHNR, CDR2 FQNEAQ, per germline (reference sequence). Trimming removed 4 bases at V and 4 bases at J, with 23 bases between. The CDR3 is 17 amino acids. The CDR3 DNA follows: TGTGCCAGCAGCTCGACCTCCTCCCGACAAGGGGGGTACGAGCAGTACTTC. Protein product: CASSSTSSRQGGYEQYF. The full variable domain, rest sourced from reference TRBV7-9 and TRBJ2-7, is DTGVSQNPRHKITKRGQNVTFRCDPISEHNRLYWYRQTLGQGPEFLTYFQNEAQLEKSRLLSDRFSAERPKGSFSTLEIQRTEQGDSAMYLCASSSTSSRQGGYEQYFGPGTRLTVT.

The V and J genes are TRBV4-3 and TRBJ2-1, with 8 bases matching TRBD1. CDR1 LGHNA and CDR2 YSLEER come from the germline V gene. The V gene end was trimmed by 0 bases and the J gene end by 5 bases; junction bases not matched to a gene: 6. The CDR3 has 16 amino acids. This CDR3 reads CASSQEIGTGHNEQFF. In nucleotides, the CDR3 is TGCGCCAGCAGCCAAGAAATAGGGACAGGCCACAATGAGCAGTTCTTC.

The chain has TRBV29-1 and TRBJ1-2; 12 bases align to TRBD1. V shed 4 bases, J shed 3 bases, and the junction held 6 bases outside the gene matches. The CDR3 extends over 15 amino acids. The germline gives CDR1 SQVTM, CDR2 ANQGSEA. The CDR3 protein is CSVVGGTGGDYGYTF. CDR3 in DNA: TGCAGCGTTGTGGGAGGGACAGGGGGCGACTATGGCTACACCTTC.

V and J are TRBV6-1 and TRBJ2-2; 8 nucleotides line up with TRBD2. J gave up 5 bases and V 2 bases, and 7 bases lay outside the gene matches. This CDR3 is 16 amino acids long. Per germline, CDR1 MNHNS and CDR2 SASEGT. This CDR3 is CASSEYSGSGTGELFF. DNA for the CDR3: TGTGCCAGCAGTGAATACAGCGGGAGTGGTACCGGGGAGCTGTTTTTT.

This chain connects TRBV29-1 to TRBJ2-7; 7 bases are shared with TRBD1. Losses at the gene ends were 0 bases for V and 2 bases for J; bases not matched to a gene: 1. CDR1 SQVTM and CDR2 ANQGSEA come from the germline V gene. This CDR3 has 13 residues. The CDR3 region is CSVEEGQPYEQYF. The CDR3 DNA reads TGCAGCGTTGAAGAGGGACAGCCCTACGAGCAGTACTTC.

The V call is TRBV6-5, the J call TRBJ1-6; D is uncertain. This CDR3 is 14 amino acids long. Germline CDR1 MNHEY, CDR2 SVGAGI. Trimming shortened V by 0 bases and J by 9 bases, and 9 bases separated the two germline ends. Here the CDR3 reads CASSYSKVSSPLHF. DNA of the CDR3: TGTGCCAGCAGTTACTCAAAGGTGTCTTCACCCCTCCACTTT.

V gene TRBV27 combines with J gene TRBJ2-7; no firm D call. V was trimmed by 7 bases and J by 0 bases, leaving 13 bases between them. In germline, CDR1 is MNHEY, CDR2 SMNVEV (reference sequence). This CDR3 region has 14 residues. The CDR3 region has the DNA TGTGCCAGCACCTCCGTAAGCAGCTCCTACGAGCAGTACTTC. It specifies CASTSVSSSYEQYF.